The next 5 T cell receptor beta chains were all read from a single sample in a study of T cells in Graves' hyperthyroidism and ophthalmopathy. Amplified TCR beta CDR3 regions derived from RNA transcripts. Using the HTBI primer set, a first-round RT-PCR was run on the TCR CDR3. Via MiXCR, TCRdb re-called the multiplex PCR reads, giving one row per CDR3 protein. Found here are around 720,000 distinct CDR3 sequences, around a third of them singletons; the top ten hold around 29%. The sequenced sample was blood. Every receptor here comes from a woman between 35 and 50 years old with Graves' hyperthyroidism.

This clonotype was seen at least ten times. The chain employs TRBV10-2 and TRBJ1-5; 7 nucleotides align to TRBD1. The CDR3 has 14 amino acids. Germline V gene sequence: CDR1 WSHSY, CDR2 SAAADI. Trimming took 8 bases from V and 3 from J; bases not matched to a gene: 7. The CDR3 sequence: CASETGQDNQPQHF. The CDR3 nucleotides are TGCGCCAGCGAAACCGGACAGGACAATCAGCCCCAGCATTTT.

This clonotype has ten or more counts. This chain joins TRBV7-8 and TRBJ2-7; D is tentatively TRBD1 or TRBD2 (5 bases each). CDR3 length: 15 amino acids. CDR1 and CDR2 (germline): SGHVS, FQNEAQ. Trimming took off 5 bases at V and 6 bases at J, with 20 bases between the two ends. The CDR3 DNA sequence: TGTGCCAGCAGCCCCGGTCGGGGCTCGTCCGTCGAGCAGTACTTC. The encoded protein is CASSPGRGSSVEQYF.

Notes on this clonotype: A much larger clone lies a single base off, so this may be a read error. This chain uses TRBV4-3 with TRBJ1-5; D unclear. This CDR3 region has 13 residues. CDR1 is LGHNA and CDR2 is YSLEER in the germline V gene. V was trimmed by 0 bases and J by 3 bases, leaving 3 bases between them. CDR3 sequence reads: CASSQDTNQPQHF. The CDR3 nucleotides are TGCGCCAGCAGCCAAGATACCAATCAGCCCCAGCATTTT.

This chain links TRBV7-2 with TRBJ1-5, with D uncertain. The length of the CDR3 is 11 residues. Germline V gene data show CDR1 as SGHTA and CDR2 as FQGNSA. Between the trimmed V and J ends, which lost 3 bases and 7 bases, there was a span of 4 bases. The CDR3 DNA reads as TGTGCCAGCAGCTTTTGGCAGCCCCAGCATTTT. This gives the protein CASSFWQPQHF. Filled out from reference TRBV7-2 and TRBJ1-5, the complete variable domain reads GAGVSQSPSNKVTEKGKDVELRCDPISGHTALYWYRQSLGQGLEFLIYFQGNSAPDKSGLPSDRFSAERTGGSVSTLTIQRTQQEDSAVYLCASSFWQPQHFGDGTRLSIL.

In its sample, this clonotype was seen many times. The CDR3 is CASSGQGAVGYTF. CDR3 DNA: TGTGCCAGCAGTGGGCAGGGGGCGGTTGGCTACACCTTC. The chain joins TRBV25-1 to TRBJ1-2; TRBD1 aligns across 8 bases. CDR1 is MGHDK and CDR2 is SYGVNS in the germline V gene. The CDR3 contains 13 residues. V shed 4 bases and J 7 bases; nucleotides not matched to a gene: 5.